This T cell receptor beta chain originates from a study of T-cell memory formation after mild COVID-19. Broader study findings: CM and EM subsets held most contracting CD4+ clones; EMRA held CD8+ ones. Among clones contracting day 15 to 85, CD4/CD8 was balanced, whereas later expanders leaned CD4+.

The ends were cut back, 4 bases at V and 6 bases at J, with 13 bases in the middle. This CDR3 has 14 residues. Each CDR3 protein is one row after TCRdb ran MiXCR on the 5' RACE reads. The sample includes around 180,000 distinct CDR3 sequences, less than 20% of them seen just once. For this clonotype: Its antigen is unidentified.

The chain couples TRBV12-3 or TRBV12-4 to TRBJ1-5; D remains unclear. The sample was PBMCs or a T cell subset sorted from them (not recorded which). The TCR originated in a man younger than 30 who had mild COVID-19 (a few samples of this study predate the infection). Cell type and time point are not known. CDR3 amino acids: CASSSTRGGQPQHF. CDR3 nucleotides: TGTGCCAGCAGTTCTACCCGGGGAGGTCAGCCCCAGCATTTT.